The entry below describes one T cell receptor (beta chain). What it recognizes is unknown. This sample was included in a study of monozygotic twins with inflammatory bowel disease. Study observations and caveats: Background noise in patient repertoires may stem from differing immunosuppressive treatments.

Starting material for each TCR library was around 3,600 ng of total RNA. Researchers ran eight separate cDNA reactions for each sample. TCRdb re-analyzed the 5' RACE reads; it lists each CDR3 protein once, without DNA. The sample table sets out about 420,000 distinct CDR3 sequences. Germline CDR1 SGHRS, CDR2 YFSETQ. The CDR3 is 14 residues long. Specimen: blood. The chain joins TRBV5-1 to TRBJ2-5. The receptor was isolated from a human donor with ulcerative colitis or Crohn's disease, or a healthy co-twin of an affected twin (not recorded which). CDR3: CASSWGTSQETQYF.